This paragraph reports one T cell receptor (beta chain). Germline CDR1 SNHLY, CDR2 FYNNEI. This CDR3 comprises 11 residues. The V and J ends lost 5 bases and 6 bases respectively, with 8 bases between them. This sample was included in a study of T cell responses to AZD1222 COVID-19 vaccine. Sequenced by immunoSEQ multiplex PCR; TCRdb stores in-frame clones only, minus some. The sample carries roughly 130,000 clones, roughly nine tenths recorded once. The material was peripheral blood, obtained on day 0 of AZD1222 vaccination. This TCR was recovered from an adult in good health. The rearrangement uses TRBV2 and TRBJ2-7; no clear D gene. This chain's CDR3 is CASSIAGEQYF. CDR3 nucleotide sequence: TGTGCCAGCAGTATAGCCGGCGAGCAGTACTTC.